This is a list of T cell receptor beta chains from one sample in a study of cytomegalovirus exposure and HLA in healthy donors. Libraries were prepared by immunoSEQ multiplex PCR; TCRdb keeps only in-frame clonotypes and omits some of them. Of 90,000 to 110,000 clones listed, approximately 86% were seen once; the top ten hold 4%. What was sequenced was PBMCs. Receptors were obtained from a woman aged 18-29 years in good health and CMV-seropositive. The CDR3 runs from the conserved cysteine through the conserved F or W. D genes are given only for firm matches. Not every row has a clone size; where given, it reads once, few, many or a size class.

j_gene: TRBJ2-7
d_gene: TRBD2
abundance: -
v_gene: TRBV5-5
CDR3aa: CASSILAERLYEQYF
CDR3nt: TGTGCCAGCAGCATACTAGCGGAGAGGCTCTACGAGCAGTACTTC

j_gene: TRBJ2-7
d_gene: TRBD1
abundance: -
v_gene: TRBV19
CDR3aa: CASSTRTGKGEQYF
CDR3nt: TGTGCCAGTAGTACTCGGACAGGGAAAGGCGAGCAGTACTTC

j_gene: TRBJ1-3
d_gene: -
abundance: -
v_gene: TRBV5-4
CDR3aa: CASTPAGEAGNTIYF
CDR3nt: TGTGCCAGCACCCCCGCGGGCGAGGCTGGAAACACCATATATTTT

j_gene: TRBJ1-5
d_gene: TRBD1
abundance: -
v_gene: TRBV28
CDR3aa: CAITRPGQGKLQPQHF
CDR3nt: TGTGCCATCACACGACCGGGACAGGGGAAACTGCAGCCCCAGCATTTT

j_gene: TRBJ2-7
d_gene: -
abundance: once
v_gene: TRBV5-6
CDR3aa: CASTSTPGYEQYF
CDR3nt: TGTGCCAGCACCTCTACCCCGGGCTACGAGCAGTACTTC

j_gene: TRBJ2-7
d_gene: TRBD2
abundance: -
v_gene: TRBV7-4
CDR3aa: CASSFPSGGCCSYEQYF
CDR3nt: TGTGCCAGCAGCTTTCCTAGCGGGGGATGTTGTTCCTACGAGCAGTACTTC

j_gene: TRBJ2-7
d_gene: TRBD2
abundance: -
v_gene: TRBV5-1
CDR3aa: CASSPGGDRPPYEQYF
CDR3nt: TGCGCCAGCAGCCCGGGAGGGGACCGGCCCCCCTACGAGCAGTACTTC

j_gene: TRBJ1-1
d_gene: TRBD1
abundance: -
v_gene: TRBV9
CDR3aa: CASSLRQGGTEAFF
CDR3nt: TGTGCCAGCAGCTTAAGACAGGGGGGCACTGAAGCTTTCTTT

j_gene: TRBJ2-1
d_gene: TRBD2
abundance: few
v_gene: TRBV30
CDR3aa: CAWSRAGGPGNEQFF
CDR3nt: TGTGCCTGGAGCAGAGCGGGGGGGCCTGGCAATGAGCAGTTCTTC

j_gene: TRBJ1-1
d_gene: TRBD1
abundance: -
v_gene: TRBV6-4
CDR3aa: CASSQAGGWGEAFF
CDR3nt: TGTGCCAGCAGTCAGGCAGGGGGTTGGGGTGAAGCTTTCTTT

j_gene: TRBJ2-7
d_gene: TRBD2
abundance: once
v_gene: TRBV7-8
CDR3aa: CASSIRLAGAHEQYF
CDR3nt: TGTGCCAGCAGCATCAGACTAGCGGGAGCCCACGAGCAGTACTTC

j_gene: TRBJ2-3
d_gene: TRBD2
abundance: -
v_gene: TRBV5-4
CDR3aa: CASSLFHGSGDTQYF
CDR3nt: TGTGCCAGCAGCTTGTTTCATGGTAGCGGGGATACGCAGTATTTT

j_gene: TRBJ2-7
d_gene: -
abundance: -
v_gene: TRBV27
CDR3aa: CASTSQASSYEQYF
CDR3nt: TGTGCCAGCACCAGTCAGGCGAGCTCCTACGAGCAGTACTTC

j_gene: TRBJ2-5
d_gene: -
abundance: -
v_gene: TRBV9
CDR3aa: CASSPGIGRFQETQYF
CDR3nt: TGTGCCAGCAGCCCAGGGATAGGACGTTTTCAAGAGACCCAGTACTTC

j_gene: TRBJ1-4
d_gene: TRBD1
abundance: -
v_gene: TRBV4-1
CDR3aa: CASKPGQGFPTNEKLFF
CDR3nt: TGCGCCAGCAAACCGGGACAGGGCTTCCCAACTAATGAAAAACTGTTTTTT

j_gene: TRBJ2-7
d_gene: -
abundance: -
v_gene: TRBV4-1
CDR3aa: CASSQLARSSYEQYF
CDR3nt: TGCGCCAGCAGCCAACTTGCGCGGAGCTCCTACGAGCAGTACTTC

j_gene: TRBJ2-6
d_gene: TRBD1
abundance: -
v_gene: TRBV28
CDR3aa: CASSSPGGSSGANVLTF
CDR3nt: TGTGCCAGCAGTTCCCCAGGGGGCTCCTCTGGGGCCAACGTCCTGACTTTC

j_gene: TRBJ2-7
d_gene: -
abundance: -
v_gene: TRBV27
CDR3aa: CASSLKRVSYEQYF
CDR3nt: TGTGCCAGCAGTCTCAAGCGCGTCTCCTACGAGCAGTACTTC

j_gene: TRBJ1-6
d_gene: -
abundance: few
v_gene: TRBV6-1
CDR3aa: CASSGRLSNSPLHF
CDR3nt: TGTGCCAGCAGTGGTCGTCTTTCCAATTCACCCCTCCACTTT

j_gene: TRBJ2-1
d_gene: TRBD2
abundance: once
v_gene: TRBV10-2
CDR3aa: CASSEPREGNNEQFF
CDR3nt: TGCGCCAGCAGTGAGCCCAGGGAGGGGAACAATGAGCAGTTCTTC

j_gene: TRBJ2-1
d_gene: TRBD2
abundance: -
v_gene: TRBV7-8
CDR3aa: CASSYLPGLAQFF
CDR3nt: TGTGCCAGCAGTTACCTCCCGGGACTAGCTCAGTTCTTC

j_gene: TRBJ2-7
d_gene: TRBD1
abundance: few
v_gene: TRBV5-1
CDR3aa: CASSLGQGSEQYF
CDR3nt: TGCGCCAGCAGCTTAGGACAGGGCTCCGAGCAGTACTTC

j_gene: TRBJ2-2
d_gene: TRBD1
abundance: -
v_gene: TRBV9
CDR3aa: CASSVSGQGATAGELFF
CDR3nt: TGTGCCAGCAGCGTATCTGGACAGGGGGCGACGGCCGGGGAGCTGTTTTTT

j_gene: TRBJ2-1
d_gene: TRBD2
abundance: -
v_gene: TRBV19
CDR3aa: CASSTGLAGGPILTRQFF
CDR3nt: TGTGCCAGTAGTACGGGACTAGCGGGGGGGCCGATCCTCACCCGGCAGTTCTTC

j_gene: TRBJ1-1
d_gene: -
abundance: once
v_gene: TRBV9
CDR3aa: CASSGYDGPEGAFF
CDR3nt: TGTGCCAGCAGCGGCTACGACGGGCCCGAGGGAGCTTTCTTT

j_gene: TRBJ1-5
d_gene: -
abundance: -
v_gene: TRBV10-1
CDR3aa: CASSEDSTNQPQHF
CDR3nt: TGCGCCAGCAGTGAGGACAGTACCAATCAGCCCCAGCATTTT

j_gene: TRBJ1-2
d_gene: TRBD1
abundance: few
v_gene: TRBV28
CDR3aa: CASSSTGDGYGYTF
CDR3nt: TGTGCCAGCAGTTCCACAGGGGATGGCTATGGCTACACCTTC